This TCR beta chain was found in a study of T cells in Graves' hyperthyroidism and ophthalmopathy. General observations from the study: A 13 V-J model separated ophthalmopathy from stable hyperthyroidism. Before onset, by a median of approximately 6.2 months, the model predicted ophthalmopathy. Peripheral blood also featured most of the thyroid clonotypes expanded above 0.001.

The source material, RNA transcripts, was used to amplify TCR beta CDR3 regions. Using the HTBI primer set, a first-round RT-PCR was run on the TCR CDR3. TCRdb reanalysed the multiplex PCR reads using MiXCR and keeps one entry per CDR3 protein. The table shows approximately 700,000 distinct CDR3 sequences, with about 45% occurring only once. A note on this clonotype: Its antigen is unknown.

V shed 5 bases and J 2 bases; nucleotides not matched to a gene: 7. The CDR3 is 17 residues long. CDR1 and CDR2 from the germline V gene are SGHTA and FQGNSA. For the diagnoses, clinical symptoms, serum thyroxine and TRAb, thyroid ultrasound and orbital computed tomography were used. The chain joins TRBV7-2 to TRBJ2-5; 14 bases are shared with TRBD2. Sequenced material: peripheral blood or thyroid tissue (not recorded which). This clonotype originated in an adult man with Graves' disease, either hyperthyroidism or ophthalmopathy (not recorded which). The CDR3 nucleotides are TGTGCCAGCAGCCCGGGGACTAGCGGGAGTCCTCAAGAGACCCAGTACTTC. This gives the protein CASSPGTSGSPQETQYF.